A selection of T cell receptor beta chains follows, all from one sample in a study of blood T cells in healthy people across ages. TCRdb reprocessed the 5' RACE reads via MiXCR and lists one record per CDR3 protein. This table holds about 1 million distinct CDR3 sequences, around 45% found once. Source material: blood. The receptors were sampled from a woman in her sixties or seventies in good health. Both conserved end residues are part of each CDR3. The D gene is left open where the match is weak. The size of a clone is reported for some rows only, either as once, few or many, or as a class for expanded clones.

clone_size	d_call	v_call	j_call	cdr3_aa	cdr3_nt
.	TRBD2	TRBV4-2	TRBJ2-7	CASSRGPGGDSYEQYF	TGTGCCAGCAGCCGAGGGCCGGGAGGTGATTCCTACGAGCAGTACTTC
few	TRBD2	TRBV20-1	TRBJ2-2	CSARDVGSGSLTGELFF	TGCAGTGCTAGAGATGTCGGTAGCGGGAGTCTGACCGGGGAGCTGTTTTTT
few	TRBD1	TRBV5-1	TRBJ1-1	CASSWGQVITDTEAFF	TGCGCCAGCAGCTGGGGACAGGTGATTACCGACACTGAAGCTTTCTTT
few	.	TRBV3-1	TRBJ2-2	CASSQPGGELFF	TGTGCCAGCAGCCAACCTGGTGGGGAGTTGTTTTTT
few	.	TRBV7-9	TRBJ2-7	CASSLRTLDRRSYEQYF	TGTGCCAGCAGCTTAAGAACGTTGGACCGGAGATCCTACGAGCAGTACTTC
few	.	TRBV7-9	TRBJ1-5	CASSRLSNQPQHF	TGTGCCAGCAGCCGGCTGAGCAATCAGCCCCAGCATTTT
.	.	TRBV12-3/TRBV12-4	TRBJ2-7	CASSLLTAVAEQYF	TGTGCCAGCAGTTTACTCACAGCAGTTGCCGAGCAGTACTTC
.	TRBD1	TRBV6-6	TRBJ2-5	CASRGTGDVETQYF	TGTGCCAGCAGGGGGACAGGGGACGTGGAGACCCAGTACTTC
few	.	TRBV28	TRBJ2-7	CAIVGTTTYEQYF	TGTGCCATCGTCGGGACAACAACTTACGAGCAGTACTTC
.	.	TRBV20-1	TRBJ2-5	CSAPNREEGDGETQYF	TGCAGTGCTCCAAACCGCGAGGAAGGGGATGGGGAGACCCAGTACTTC
few	.	TRBV20-1	TRBJ2-1	CSAYSVGDSYNEQFF	TGCAGTGCTTATAGCGTCGGGGACTCCTACAATGAGCAGTTCTTC
.	.	TRBV5-1	TRBJ2-7	CASREGASDSYEQYF	TGCGCCAGCCGCGAAGGGGCTAGCGACTCCTACGAGCAGTACTTC
few	.	TRBV6-5	TRBJ2-1	CASAGDNEQFF	TGTGCCAGCGCAGGGGACAATGAGCAGTTCTTC
.	.	TRBV6-5	TRBJ1-1	CASSYSGGRLMNTEAFF	TGTGCCAGCAGTTACTCAGGAGGCAGACTAATGAACACTGAAGCTTTCTTT
few	.	TRBV29-1	TRBJ2-1	CSANPGNEQFF	TGCAGCGCAAATCCGGGGAATGAGCAGTTCTTC
.	TRBD1	TRBV29-1	TRBJ1-2	CSVDPDRGGGYTF	TGCAGCGTTGATCCGGACAGGGGCGGTGGCTACACCTTC
.	.	TRBV6-5	TRBJ2-5	CASSLISHEGTQYF	TGTGCCAGCAGCCTTATTAGCCACGAGGGGACCCAGTACTTC
.	TRBD2	TRBV27	TRBJ2-7	CASSFLAGAGGAYEQYF	TGTGCCAGCAGTTTTTTAGCGGGAGCAGGTGGGGCCTACGAGCAGTACTTC
.	.	TRBV7-9	TRBJ2-3	CASSPQRVSTDTQYF	TGTGCCAGCAGCCCTCAGCGGGTTAGCACAGATACGCAGTATTTT
.	.	TRBV7-9	TRBJ1-2	CALTEGGYTF	TGTGCCCTAACAGAGGGTGGCTACACCTTC
.	.	TRBV15	TRBJ2-7	CATSRDRGTPYEQYF	TGTGCCACCAGCAGAGATCGGGGCACCCCCTACGAGCAGTACTTC
.	TRBD1	TRBV13	TRBJ1-6	CASRGRTGELSPLHF	TGTGCCAGCAGAGGACGGACAGGGGAGTTGTCACCCCTCCACTTT
few	.	TRBV6-1	TRBJ2-7	CASLGVWDYEQYF	TGTGCCAGCCTAGGGGTGTGGGACTACGAGCAGTACTTC
.	TRBD2	TRBV6-2/TRBV6-3	TRBJ2-7	CASSYSRASGTYEQYF	TGTGCCAGCAGTTACTCGAGGGCTAGCGGGACCTACGAGCAGTACTTC
few	.	TRBV7-2	TRBJ1-5	CASSSYGGNQPQHF	TGTGCCAGCAGCTCGTACGGGGGCAATCAGCCCCAGCATTTT
few	TRBD2	TRBV12-3/TRBV12-4	TRBJ2-5	CASSRSGRGLQETQYF	TGTGCCAGCAGTCGGAGCGGGAGGGGCCTTCAAGAGACCCAGTACTTC
.	.	TRBV4-2	TRBJ2-1	CASSEAGAHNEQFF	TGTGCCAGCAGCGAGGCGGGGGCTCACAATGAGCAGTTCTTC
few	.	TRBV6-5	TRBJ1-2	CASSHGVGGGRYGYTF	TGTGCCAGCAGTCATGGGGTTGGGGGGGGCCGGTATGGCTACACCTTC
.	.	TRBV5-1	TRBJ2-1	CASSSQPGTNEQFF	TGCGCCAGCAGCTCCCAACCGGGAACCAATGAGCAGTTCTTC
.	TRBD1	TRBV18	TRBJ1-2	CASSLLVPGQGTDGYTF	TGTGCCAGCTCACTCCTCGTGCCGGGACAGGGGACGGATGGCTACACCTTC
.	.	TRBV19	TRBJ2-1	CASSIGNLNEQFF	TGTGCCAGTAGTATAGGAAACCTCAATGAGCAGTTCTTC
.	TRBD2	TRBV7-8	TRBJ2-2	CASSLGGSGGPGELFF	TGTGCCAGCAGCTTAGGGGGTAGCGGGGGACCCGGGGAGCTGTTTTTT
.	TRBD2	TRBV20-1	TRBJ2-4	CSARETGGGEEQYF	TGCAGTGCTAGAGAAACGGGAGGGGGAGAGGAGCAGTACTTC
.	.	TRBV3-1	TRBJ1-2	CASSSIGPNLYGYTF	TGTGCCAGCAGCTCCATCGGTCCGAACCTATATGGCTACACCTTC
.	.	TRBV20-1	TRBJ2-7	CSASRVRMNYEQYF	TGCAGTGCTAGCAGGGTTAGAATGAACTACGAGCAGTACTTC
.	.	TRBV27	TRBJ2-7	CASSTRGTAYEQYF	TGTGCCAGCAGTACACGCGGGACAGCCTACGAGCAGTACTTC
many	.	TRBV2	TRBJ2-7	CASSEARGGTGEQYF	TGTGCCAGCAGTGAAGCGAGAGGGGGGACTGGCGAGCAGTACTTC
few	TRBD2	TRBV27	TRBJ2-7	CASSREAVSSYEQYF	TGTGCCAGCAGTCGGGAGGCAGTCTCAAGTTACGAGCAGTACTTC
.	.	TRBV10-1	TRBJ2-7	CASSAMDSHYEQYF	TGCGCCAGCAGCGCTATGGACTCCCACTACGAGCAGTACTTC
.	.	TRBV27	TRBJ1-6	CASSLLLGGGQPLHF	TGTGCCAGCAGTCTCCTCCTGGGCGGTGGACAACCCCTCCACTTT
.	.	TRBV29-1	TRBJ1-4	CSVELQGRKLFF	TGCAGCGTTGAATTGCAGGGGCGAAAACTGTTTTTT
.	.	TRBV6-1	TRBJ1-2	CTSSALQGSGGYTF	TGTACCAGCAGTGCGCTGCAGGGGTCGGGCGGCTACACCTTC